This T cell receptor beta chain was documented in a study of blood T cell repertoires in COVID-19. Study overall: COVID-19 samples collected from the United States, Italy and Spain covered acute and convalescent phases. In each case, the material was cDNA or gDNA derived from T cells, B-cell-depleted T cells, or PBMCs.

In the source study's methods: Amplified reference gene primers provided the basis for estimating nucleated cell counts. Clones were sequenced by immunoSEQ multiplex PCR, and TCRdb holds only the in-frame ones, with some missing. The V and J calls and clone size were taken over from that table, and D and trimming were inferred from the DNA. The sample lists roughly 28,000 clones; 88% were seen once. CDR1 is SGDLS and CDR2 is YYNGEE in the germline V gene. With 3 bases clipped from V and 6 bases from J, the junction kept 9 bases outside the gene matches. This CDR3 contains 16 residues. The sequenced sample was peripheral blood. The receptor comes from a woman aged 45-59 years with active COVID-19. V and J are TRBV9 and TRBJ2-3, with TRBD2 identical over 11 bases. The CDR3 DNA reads TGTGCCAGCAGCGCGACTACTAGCGGGAGTGTCGATACGCAGTATTTT. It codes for CASSATTSGSVDTQYF. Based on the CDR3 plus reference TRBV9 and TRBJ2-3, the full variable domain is DSGVTQTPKHLITATGQRVTLRCSPRSGDLSVYWYQQSLDQGLQFLIQYYNGEERAKGNILERFSAQQFPDLHSELNLSSLELGDSALYFCASSATTSGSVDTQYFGPGTRLTVL.